This T cell receptor beta chain was sequenced during a study of T cells after yellow fever vaccination. This clonotype was found a few times. Its target is unknown. The ends lost 0 bases at V and 0 bases at J; junction bases unmatched: 5. In germline, CDR1 is LGHNA, CDR2 YSLEER. The CDR3 totals 18 residues. General study findings and limits: In post-booster samples, most primary-vaccination clones reappeared (about 95% CD4, approximately 91% CD8).

In making TCR cDNA, 5'RACE template switching added a universal primer site and UMIs to it. TCRdb recomputed calls from the 5' RACE reads with MiXCR, one row per CDR3 protein. The table lists hundreds of thousands of distinct CDR3 sequences, about 12% of them singletons. This TCR was sampled from a young man who received the YFV17D yellow fever vaccine. This chain joins TRBV4-3 and TRBJ2-4; TRBD2 agrees at 10 bases. Sequencing used PBMCs, obtained on the day of the yellow fever booster vaccination. The CDR3 DNA follows: TGCGCCAGCAGCCAAGAACTAGCGGGAATGGGAGCCAAAAACATTCAGTACTTC. It codes for CASSQELAGMGAKNIQYF.